This T cell receptor (beta chain) was recorded in a study of OX40 agonist ivuxolimab in advanced cancers. Whole-study context: With ivuxolimab, an agonistic anti-OX40 (CD134) antibody, patients were treated. Partial response was recorded in three patients: one hepatocellular carcinoma and two cutaneous melanoma cases.

CDR1 is SNHLY and CDR2 is FYNNEI in the germline V gene. The length of the CDR3 is 16 residues. Germline trimming cut 6 bases from V and 6 bases from J; bases unmatched to any gene: 14. The assay was immunoSEQ multiplex PCR, and TCRdb's table has in-frame clones only and misses some. The profile shows 29,000 or so clones, 80% to 95% of them singletons. This receptor was identified in an adult with an advanced solid tumor such as melanoma, head and neck, liver or kidney cancer. The chain combines TRBV2 with TRBJ2-4; 7 bases fit TRBD2. Here the sequenced sample was CD4+ or CD8+ T cells sorted from blood, taken in a trial of the OX40 agonist ivuxolimab. CDR3: CASSKGREGLANIQYF. CDR3 nucleotide sequence: TGTGCCAGCAGCAAGGGGAGGGAGGGTCTCGCAAACATTCAGTACTTC.